Below are 3 T cell receptor beta chains sequenced from a single sample in a study of T cell responses to AZD1222 COVID-19 vaccine. The assay was immunoSEQ multiplex PCR, and TCRdb's table has in-frame clones only and misses some. The sample includes over 25,000 clones, around 92% of them seen just once. The sequences come from peripheral blood, collected 28 days after the second AZD1222 dose. The source of these receptors is an adult who received the AZD1222 COVID-19 vaccine.

The chain joins TRBV30 to TRBJ1-6; 8 nucleotides align to TRBD1. CDR3 size: 14 residues. Germline-derived CDR1 and CDR2 are GTSNPN and SVGIG (reference sequence). The V gene end was trimmed by 3 bases and the J gene end by 10 bases; junction bases not matched to a gene: 8. Here the CDR3 reads CAWSSQGAKSPLHF. In DNA form, the CDR3 reads TGTGCCTGGAGCTCCCAGGGGGCCAAGTCACCCCTCCACTTT.

The chain employs TRBV7-9 and TRBJ1-3; D is unclear. V was pared by 1 base and J by 0 bases, with 13 bases between. Germline CDR1 is SEHNR and CDR2 is FQNEAQ (reference sequence). The CDR3 extends over 17 amino acids. The CDR3 is CASSLDRPRSSGNTIYF. The CDR3 DNA reads as TGTGCCAGCAGCTTAGACCGGCCACGGAGCTCTGGAAACACCATATATTTT.

The chain links TRBV7-9 to TRBJ1-1; TRBD1 matches at 10 bases. The CDR3 is made up of 15 amino acids. Germline CDR1 is SEHNR and CDR2 is FQNEAQ (reference sequence). The junction had 6 bases not matched to a gene; V was cut back by 4 bases and J by 4 bases. CDR3: CASSSTGGDGTEAFF. The CDR3 DNA is TGTGCCAGCAGCTCGACAGGGGGCGATGGCACTGAAGCTTTCTTT.